This is a list of T cell receptor beta chains from one sample in a study of cytomegalovirus exposure and HLA in healthy donors. TCRdb keeps only in-frame clones here, not all; method: immunoSEQ multiplex PCR. The table shows about 160,000 clones, with 80% occurring only once. The sample taken for sequencing was PBMCs. The source is a young man in good health and CMV-seronegative. Both conserved end residues are part of each CDR3. Each record gives: D gene, V gene, clone size, J gene, CDR3 protein, CDR3 DNA. D genes are given only for firm matches. Clone size appears in some rows only: once, few, many, or a class for an expanded clone.

.	TRBV11-2	.	TRBJ1-2	CASSLGSDKVQGGYTF	TGTGCCAGCAGCTTGGGATCGGACAAAGTCCAAGGCGGCTACACCTTC
TRBD1	TRBV30	few	TRBJ1-2	CAWSVLTGVYGYTF	TGTGCCTGGAGCGTCCTTACAGGGGTCTATGGCTACACCTTC
.	TRBV10-3	.	TRBJ1-5	CAISESEGVGGQPQHF	TGTGCCATCAGTGAGTCGGAAGGGGTCGGTGGTCAGCCCCAGCATTTT
.	TRBV5-5	.	TRBJ1-2	CASSLGQGVNYGYTF	TGTGCCAGCAGCTTGGGGCAGGGTGTAAACTATGGCTACACCTTC
TRBD2	TRBV29-1	.	TRBJ2-3	CSVDPPRGGRIRGTDTQYF	TGCAGCGTTGACCCCCCCCGGGGCGGGAGGATCCGTGGCACAGATACGCAGTATTTT
.	TRBV29-1	.	TRBJ1-2	CSVEDLGQGRSYGYTF	TGCAGCGTTGAAGATTTAGGCCAGGGGCGAAGCTATGGCTACACCTTC
.	TRBV9	.	TRBJ2-5	CASSGGLDVETQYF	TGTGCCAGCAGCGGGGGGCTTGACGTGGAGACCCAGTACTTC
.	TRBV7-9	.	TRBJ2-5	CASSLGAQETQYF	TGTGCCAGCAGCTTAGGAGCCCAAGAGACCCAGTACTTC
TRBD1	TRBV27	.	TRBJ2-2	CASSSPRGLLNTGELFF	TGTGCCAGCAGTTCCCCGAGGGGGCTATTGAACACCGGGGAGCTGTTTTTT
TRBD1	TRBV2	.	TRBJ2-2	CASSEQGTTGELFF	TGTGCCAGCTCGGAACAGGGGACGACCGGGGAGCTGTTTTTT
TRBD1	TRBV5-1	.	TRBJ2-5	CASSLVQGADETQYF	TGCGCCAGCAGCTTGGTCCAGGGGGCTGATGAGACCCAGTACTTC
.	TRBV29-1	.	TRBJ2-1	CSVLRREGLTHEQFF	TGCAGCGTTCTTAGGCGGGAAGGGTTGACCCATGAGCAGTTCTTC
.	TRBV5-4	.	TRBJ1-2	CASSEDLMTGHTNYGYTF	TGTGCCAGCAGCGAGGACTTAATGACAGGACATACTAACTATGGCTACACCTTC
.	TRBV28	.	TRBJ2-6	CASMRATPGANVLTF	TGTGCCAGCATGCGGGCAACCCCTGGGGCCAACGTCCTGACTTTC
.	TRBV27	.	TRBJ2-2	CASSLSRTDFLTGELFF	TGTGCCAGCAGTTTATCCCGGACAGACTTCCTAACCGGGGAGCTGTTTTTT
.	TRBV14	.	TRBJ2-2	CASSQQAELFF	TGTGCCAGCAGCCAACAGGCCGAGCTGTTTTTT
.	TRBV18	.	TRBJ2-7	CASSRQESTLGEQYF	TGTGCCAGCTCTCGACAGGAAAGTACCTTGGGCGAGCAGTACTTC
.	TRBV5-4	.	TRBJ2-7	CASRPGGSVNEQYF	TGTGCCAGCAGGCCCGGAGGGAGTGTCAACGAGCAGTACTTC
TRBD1	TRBV27	.	TRBJ2-6	CASSGTGTEGFSGANVLTF	TGTGCCAGCAGTGGTACCGGGACAGAGGGGTTCTCTGGGGCCAACGTCCTGACTTTC
TRBD1	TRBV7-3	few	TRBJ2-2	CASRDRGMSGELFF	TGTGCCAGCCGGGACAGGGGTATGTCCGGGGAGCTGTTTTTT
TRBD2	TRBV5-4	.	TRBJ2-1	CASMGLAGRTPYNEQFF	TGTGCCAGCATGGGACTAGCGGGAAGAACGCCTTACAATGAGCAGTTCTTC
TRBD2	TRBV7-6	.	TRBJ2-7	CASSLERGDEQYF	TGTGCCAGCAGCCTGGAGCGGGGAGACGAGCAGTACTTC
.	TRBV28	.	TRBJ2-7	CASSSGIRILSSYEQYF	TGTGCCAGCAGCTCCGGGATAAGGATCCTGAGCTCCTACGAGCAGTACTTC
.	TRBV28	.	TRBJ1-4	CASRPQVMNEKLFF	TGTGCCAGCAGACCTCAGGTGATGAATGAAAAACTGTTTTTT
TRBD1	TRBV5-6	.	TRBJ1-2	CASSSRTGYGYTF	TGTGCCAGCAGCTCCAGGACAGGTTATGGCTACACCTTC
TRBD1	TRBV19	.	TRBJ2-5	CASSPGQNQETQYF	TGTGCCAGTAGTCCGGGACAGAATCAAGAGACCCAGTACTTC
.	TRBV6-6	.	TRBJ1-6	CASSLGGNSPLHF	TGTGCCAGCAGTTTGGGCGGGAATTCACCCCTCCACTTT
TRBD2	TRBV11-1	few	TRBJ2-7	CASSLRASGAHEQYF	TGTGCCAGCAGCTTAAGGGCTAGCGGGGCCCACGAGCAGTACTTC
.	TRBV5-4	.	TRBJ2-1	CASSLPTRYNEQFF	TGTGCCAGCAGCTTGCCCACTAGATACAATGAGCAGTTCTTC
.	TRBV30	.	TRBJ1-5	CAWSVTVNQPQHF	TGTGCCTGGAGTGTTACAGTTAATCAGCCCCAGCATTTT
.	TRBV5-1	.	TRBJ2-6	CASSLRAVGDSGANVLTF	TGCGCCAGCAGCTTAAGGGCAGTAGGGGACTCTGGGGCCAACGTCCTGACTTTC
.	TRBV7-9	.	TRBJ2-5	CASSTGYETQYF	TGTGCCAGCAGCACAGGGTACGAGACCCAGTACTTC
.	TRBV28	.	TRBJ2-1	CASSFDTSPSYNEQFF	TGTGCCAGCAGTTTCGACACTAGCCCCTCCTACAATGAGCAGTTCTTC
.	TRBV9	.	TRBJ1-6	CASSLRETETSPLHF	TGTGCCAGCAGCCTACGGGAGACAGAAACCTCACCCCTCCACTTT
TRBD2	TRBV7-3	.	TRBJ2-7	CASSLGRLAGYYEQYF	TGTGCCAGCAGCTTAGGTCGCCTAGCGGGCTACTACGAGCAGTACTTC
.	TRBV9	.	TRBJ1-1	CASGGAGVRSTEAFF	TGTGCCAGCGGGGGGGCAGGGGTAAGGAGCACTGAAGCTTTCTTT
.	TRBV27	.	TRBJ2-2	CASSWGGGWTGELFF	TGTGCCAGCAGTTGGGGAGGGGGGTGGACCGGGGAGCTGTTTTTT
.	TRBV15	.	TRBJ2-7	CATSRGPGVSYEQYF	TGTGCCACCAGCAGAGGGCCAGGGGTCTCCTACGAGCAGTACTTC
.	TRBV7-9	.	TRBJ2-5	CASSLRGGGQETQYF	TGTGCCAGCAGCCTAAGGGGGGGAGGACAAGAGACCCAGTACTTC
.	TRBV6-5	.	TRBJ2-7	CASIDTLSYEQYF	TGTGCCAGCATTGACACCCTTTCCTACGAGCAGTACTTC
.	TRBV28	once	TRBJ2-1	CASSLVLAGNEQFF	TGTGCCAGCAGTTTAGTACTAGCCGGAAATGAGCAGTTCTTC
.	TRBV28	.	TRBJ2-3	CASMVGYRGTDTQYF	TGTGCCAGCATGGTAGGATACAGGGGCACAGATACGCAGTATTTT
TRBD1	TRBV25-1	.	TRBJ2-7	CASRDLGQGADEQYF	TGTGCCAGCAGAGATTTGGGACAGGGGGCGGACGAGCAGTACTTC
.	TRBV5-1	.	TRBJ1-4	CASSLGAGLNEKLFF	TGCGCCAGCAGCTTGGGGGCAGGACTTAATGAAAAACTGTTTTTT
.	TRBV5-1	.	TRBJ1-2	CASSFGSPTLALWGYTF	TGCGCCAGCAGCTTCGGGAGCCCGACACTTGCCCTTTGGGGCTACACCTTC
.	TRBV7-6	.	TRBJ1-1	CASSLTQWNTEAFF	TGTGCCAGCAGCTTAACACAGTGGAACACTGAAGCTTTCTTT
.	TRBV6-1	.	TRBJ2-5	CASSGGYGGGTQYF	TGTGCCAGCAGTGGCGGGTACGGGGGAGGGACCCAGTACTTC
.	TRBV5-4	.	TRBJ2-7	CASSLEPAYEQYF	TGTGCCAGCAGCTTGGAACCAGCCTACGAGCAGTACTTC
.	TRBV4-1	.	TRBJ2-1	CASSQEPGSSYNEQFF	TGCGCCAGCAGCCAAGAACCGGGTTCCTCCTACAATGAGCAGTTCTTC
.	TRBV15	.	TRBJ2-2	CATSGPYPSGHWNTGELFF	TGTGCCACCAGCGGACCGTACCCCTCGGGACACTGGAACACCGGGGAGCTGTTTTTT
.	TRBV19	.	TRBJ2-1	CASSPHEASYNEQFF	TGTGCCAGTAGCCCCCACGAGGCTTCCTACAATGAGCAGTTCTTC
TRBD1	TRBV4-1	.	TRBJ1-2	CASSQGQGGTYGYTF	TGCGCCAGCAGCCAAGGACAGGGAGGCACCTATGGCTACACCTTC
.	TRBV5-1	.	TRBJ2-5	CASSLGWPGLVREETQYF	TGCGCCAGCAGCTTGGGATGGCCAGGACTTGTGAGGGAAGAGACCCAGTACTTC
.	TRBV6-5	.	TRBJ2-2	CASSYSRVGELFF	TGTGCCAGCAGTTACTCTCGGGTCGGGGAGCTGTTTTTT
TRBD1	TRBV2	.	TRBJ1-4	CASRRDRDEKLFF	TGTGCCAGCAGGAGGGACAGGGATGAAAAACTGTTTTTT
TRBD1	TRBV6-1	.	TRBJ1-2	CASSVTQGAGYGYTF	TGTGCCAGCAGTGTCACCCAGGGGGCAGGCTATGGCTACACCTTC
TRBD1	TRBV6-5	.	TRBJ1-2	CASSTTGGADGYTF	TGTGCCAGCAGTACGACAGGGGGCGCGGATGGCTACACCTTC